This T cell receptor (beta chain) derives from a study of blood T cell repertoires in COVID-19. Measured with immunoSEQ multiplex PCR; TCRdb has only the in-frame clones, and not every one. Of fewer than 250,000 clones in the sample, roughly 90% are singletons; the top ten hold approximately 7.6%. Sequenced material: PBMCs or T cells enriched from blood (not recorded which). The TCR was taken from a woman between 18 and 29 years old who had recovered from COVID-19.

The CDR3 DNA is TGCGCCAGCAGCCAAGATCTGACAGCTATCTGGAATCAGCCCCAGCATTTT. It is translated as CASSQDLTAIWNQPQHF. The chain carries TRBV4-1 and TRBJ1-5; D might be TRBD1 (5 bases). The CDR3 loop spans 17 amino acids. Germline V gives CDR1 MGHRA, CDR2 YSYEKL. The ends were cut back, 0 bases at V and 4 bases at J, with 16 bases in the middle.